The subject of this entry is one T cell receptor (beta chain). This specimen belongs to a study of blood T cell repertoires in COVID-19. Repertoires were generated with immunoSEQ multiplex PCR, while TCRdb's copy carries only in-frame clones and drops some. Of 250,000 to 400,000 clones detected, approximately 87% appear once; the ten largest clones hold approximately 5%. The CDR3 covers 15 residues. Trimming took off 4 bases at V and 2 bases at J, with 16 bases between the two ends. The germline CDR1 and CDR2 sequences are SGHNT and YYREEE (reference sequence). The sequence was obtained from a woman in her thirties who had recovered from COVID-19. Sequences were obtained from PBMCs or T cells enriched from blood (not recorded which). This chain uses TRBV5-4 with TRBJ2-7; D is possibly TRBD2 (6 bases). The CDR3 DNA is TGTGCCAGCAGCCCTCGGGTAGCGGATCCCTACGAGCAGTACTTC. It is translated as CASSPRVADPYEQYF.